In its sample, the clone carrying this TCR beta chain was seen a few times. The target antigen is unknown. The same CDR3 also results from other DNA sequences found in this sample. These data come from a study of beta chain features in type 1 diabetes. TCRB transcripts that were expressed got sequenced, as all of the isolated RNA had been reverse transcribed. Naive, central memory and regulatory T cell samples averaged around 3.9 million immunoSEQ reads each. This table comes from immunoSEQ multiplex PCR, and its TCRdb copy is limited to in-frame clones, with some not included. Here the sample spans about 360,000 clones, over 10% being singletons. A single heparinised blood sample, averaging about 120 mL, was obtained per donor. The study's findings and limits: In these data, an HLA type influence on TCRB rearrangement remained unresolved.

The CDR3 is 14 residues long. Trimming took 4 bases from V and 2 from J; bases not matched to a gene: 5. Germline V gene data show CDR1 as GTSNPN and CDR2 as SVGIG (reference sequence). This receptor was obtained from a man aged 18 to 29 in good health. The rearrangement joins TRBV30 to TRBJ1-2; 9 bases map to TRBD1. The material sequenced was naive CD4+ T cells from blood. The CDR3 DNA is TGTGCCTGGACCGTACAGGGGGCAAACTATGGCTACACCTTC. Translating it yields CAWTVQGANYGYTF.